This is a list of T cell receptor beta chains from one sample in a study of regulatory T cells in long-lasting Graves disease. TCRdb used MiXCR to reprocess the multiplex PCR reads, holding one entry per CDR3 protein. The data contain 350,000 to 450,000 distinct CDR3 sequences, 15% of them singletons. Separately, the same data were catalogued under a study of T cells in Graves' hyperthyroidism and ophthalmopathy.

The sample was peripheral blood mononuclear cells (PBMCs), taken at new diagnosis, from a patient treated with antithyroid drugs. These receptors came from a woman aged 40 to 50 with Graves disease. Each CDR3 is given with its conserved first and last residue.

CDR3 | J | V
CASSLSGLAGGNPYEQYF | TRBJ2-7 | TRBV28
CASSQILRVGLAESGEQFF | TRBJ2-1 | TRBV19
CASSDGQSLGGYTF | TRBJ1-2 | TRBV5-1
CASSQRRDRVYEQYF | TRBJ2-7 | TRBV28
CSASDLWGNIQYF | TRBJ2-4 | TRBV20-1
CASSHGQRSYGYTF | TRBJ1-2 | TRBV3-1
CASSSTPHRGRPSYNEQFF | TRBJ2-1 | TRBV7-3
CAAPAGARDITFHEQYF | TRBJ2-7 | TRBV6-1
CASSLVSVLGEQFF | TRBJ2-1 | TRBV12-3/TRBV12-4
CASSLAGTGGDEQFF | TRBJ2-1 | TRBV5-4
CASSLGGGPQETQYF | TRBJ2-5 | TRBV27
CASSLPTPSAPLPQYF | TRBJ2-3 | TRBV28
CASTFRLAASTDTQYF | TRBJ2-3 | TRBV12-3/TRBV12-4
CASRVDSASTDTQYF | TRBJ2-3 | TRBV2
CASSFDSGRSGANVLTF | TRBJ2-6 | TRBV27
CAISLDSSSYEQYF | TRBJ2-7 | TRBV10-3
CAISESTGIGAGTPYNEQFF | TRBJ2-1 | TRBV10-3
CASRRNRDYDTGELFF | TRBJ2-2 | TRBV5-1
CASSFFRVEVSGANVLTF | TRBJ2-6 | TRBV28
CSAISVRGEGLDTGELFF | TRBJ2-2 | TRBV20-1
CASSLEVAVEQYF | TRBJ2-7 | TRBV11-2
CASSQGTSERSEQFF | TRBJ2-1 | TRBV3-1
CSARGLSGRPDTQYF | TRBJ2-3 | TRBV20-1
CASREMTSGSYEQYF | TRBJ2-7 | TRBV6-1
CASSLMRWEQFF | TRBJ2-1 | TRBV7-2
CATTLGGNTEAFF | TRBJ1-1 | TRBV15
CASSASGRFHEQYF | TRBJ2-7 | TRBV9
CASSQVYLAGGLETDTQYF | TRBJ2-3 | TRBV4-1